Listed below are T cell receptor beta chains from one sample, sequenced in a study of metastatic and nonmetastatic thyroid tumors. TCRdb re-analyzed the PCR reads using MiXCR. This table holds under 95,000 clones, about 12% found once. The sample taken for sequencing was blood. The receptors come from a female donor with papillary thyroid cancer or a benign thyroid nodule (not recorded which). Some clones in this sample may be carry-over from other donors' samples. CDR3s include the opening cysteine and the closing phenylalanine or tryptophan. The order of the fields is CDR3 DNA, CDR3 protein, D gene, J gene, clone size, V gene. A D gene is named only where the DNA matches it firmly. Clone sizes are given selectively: once, few, many, or a class where the clone is expanded.

TGTGCCAGTAGCTCGGGACAGGGAGGGTTAAATGAAAAACTGTTTTTT | CASSSGQGGLNEKLFF | TRBD1 | TRBJ1-4 | many | TRBV19
TGTGCCACCCGGTTGGCCGAGGGCAGGGGGTACGAGCAGTACTTC | CATRLAEGRGYEQYF | TRBD1 | TRBJ2-7 | many | TRBV15
TGTGCCAGCAGTGAACTGGGACAGCCAGAAGCTTTCTTT | CASSELGQPEAFF | TRBD1 | TRBJ1-1 | many | TRBV6-1
TGTGCCAGCAGAACGAACACCGGGGAGCTGTTTTTT | CASRTNTGELFF | . | TRBJ2-2 | many | TRBV28
TGCAGTGCTTCCCTTAATGAAAAACTGTTCTTT | CSASLNEKLFF | . | TRBJ1-4 | . | TRBV20-1
TGTGCCAGCAGCCAAGATTTACGGGTTACGCAGTATTTT | CASSQDLRVTQYF | . | TRBJ2-3 | many | TRBV14
TGTGCCAGCAGCCCTCAAGGGGGCGGAGAGACCCAGTACTTC | CASSPQGGGETQYF | TRBD1 | TRBJ2-5 | many | TRBV7-2
TGCAGTGCGCCGGCTAAGCTGAGCTCCTACAATGAGCAGTTCTTC | CSAPAKLSSYNEQFF | . | TRBJ2-1 | . | TRBV20-1
TGTGCCTGGAGCCCGACACAAGAGACCCAGTACTTC | CAWSPTQETQYF | . | TRBJ2-5 | many | TRBV30
TGTGCCAGCAGCTTCGGGCAGGCAACCTATAATTCACCCCTCCACTTT | CASSFGQATYNSPLHF | . | TRBJ1-6 | many | TRBV7-2
. | CAWRGVGQGNSHIHF | . | TRBJ1-6 | . | TRBV30
TGTGCCAGCAGTTACGAGGGCCTCTACAATGAGCAGTTCTTC | CASSYEGLYNEQFF | . | TRBJ2-1 | many | TRBV6-2/TRBV6-3
TGTGCCAGCAGCTCACAGGGTAGCCCTAGGGATACGCAGTATTTT | CASSSQGSPRDTQYF | . | TRBJ2-3 | many | TRBV11-2
TGTGCCAGCAGCTTCAGGGGGGGGACTCCCTACGAGCAGTACTTC | CASSFRGGTPYEQYF | . | TRBJ2-7 | many | TRBV11-2
TGTGCCAGCACCCCCCCGGGACAGGGCTATTCACCCCTCCACTTT | CASTPPGQGYSPLHF | TRBD1 | TRBJ1-6 | few | TRBV28
TGTGCCAGCAGAATTAGCGTATACCTAACAGATACGCAGTATTTT | CASRISVYLTDTQYF | . | TRBJ2-3 | many | TRBV27
TGTGCCAGCAGTGTCAGGACAGGGCCAGATACGCAGTATTTT | CASSVRTGPDTQYF | TRBD1 | TRBJ2-3 | many | TRBV2
TGTGCCAGCAGCTTCCTACAGGGGAACACCGGGGAGCTGTTTTTT | CASSFLQGNTGELFF | . | TRBJ2-2 | many | TRBV7-9
TGTGCCAGCAGTTACTCGATCGGGACTAGCGTGATACTTGAGCAGTTCTTC | CASSYSIGTSVILEQFF | TRBD2 | TRBJ2-1 | few | TRBV6-2/TRBV6-3
TGTGCCAGCAGCCAAGATGGGAACAGGCCCTCTGGGGCCAACGTCCTGACTTTC | CASSQDGNRPSGANVLTF | . | TRBJ2-6 | many | TRBV4-2
TGTGCCAGTAGTACCGGGACTAGCGTGTTGGAGACCCAGTACTTC | CASSTGTSVLETQYF | TRBD2 | TRBJ2-5 | many | TRBV19
TGTGCCAGCAGCCCCGGTCCCGGTGGCACTGAAGCTTTCTTT | CASSPGPGGTEAFF | . | TRBJ1-1 | many | TRBV6-2/TRBV6-3
TGTGCCAGTAGTATAGTCCCGGCGGCCTCCTACGAGCAGTACTTC | CASSIVPAASYEQYF | . | TRBJ2-7 | few | TRBV19
TGTGCCAGCTCACCAAACAGCGGGGATAATGAAAAACTGTTTTTT | CASSPNSGDNEKLFF | . | TRBJ1-4 | many | TRBV18
TGTGCCAGCAGCTCCGGGACTACCTGGACCGGGGAGCTGTTTTTT | CASSSGTTWTGELFF | TRBD2 | TRBJ2-2 | few | TRBV5-6
TGCGCCAGCAGCCCCCTTGTTGCGGGACAGGACTACGAGCAGTACTTC | CASSPLVAGQDYEQYF | TRBD1 | TRBJ2-7 | many | TRBV4-1
TGTGCTAGCCGTGAGGGGCCTGAGCAGTTCTTC | CASREGPEQFF | . | TRBJ2-1 | many | TRBV12-5